The present entry profiles one TCR beta chain with its context. The germline CDR1 and CDR2 sequences are GTSNPN and SVGIG (reference sequence). V dropped 0 bases and J dropped 3; count of bases not matched to a gene: 29. The CDR3 has 22 amino acids. This sample is part of a study of T cell changes during pregnancy in multiple sclerosis. Repertoires were generated with immunoSEQ multiplex PCR, while TCRdb's copy carries only in-frame clones and drops some. Of tens of thousands of clones listed, 85% to 95% are singletons. This TCR derives from a female donor with multiple sclerosis, enrolled in a pregnancy study. Sample: CD4+ T cells from peripheral blood mononuclear cells, taken before pregnancy. The chain recombines TRBV30 with TRBJ2-7, with 7 bases matching TRBD1. The DNA of the CDR3 is TGTGCCTGGAGTGTACGTCCCCTCGCCTCGGGACAGCTGGTAATACCATACTACGAGCAGTACTTC. Translated, it gives CAWSVRPLASGQLVIPYYEQYF.